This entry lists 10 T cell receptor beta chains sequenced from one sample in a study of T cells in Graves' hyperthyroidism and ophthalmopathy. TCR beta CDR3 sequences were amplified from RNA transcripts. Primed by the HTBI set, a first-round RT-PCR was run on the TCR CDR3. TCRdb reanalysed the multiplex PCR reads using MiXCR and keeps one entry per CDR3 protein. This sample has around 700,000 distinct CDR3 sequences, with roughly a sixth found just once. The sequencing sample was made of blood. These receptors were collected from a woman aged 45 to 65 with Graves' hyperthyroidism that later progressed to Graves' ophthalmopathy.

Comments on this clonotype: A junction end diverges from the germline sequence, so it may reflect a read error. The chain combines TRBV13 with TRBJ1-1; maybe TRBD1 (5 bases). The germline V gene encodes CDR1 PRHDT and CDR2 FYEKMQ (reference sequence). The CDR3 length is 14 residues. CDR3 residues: CTSSLRGPNTEAFF. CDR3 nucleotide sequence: TGTACCAGCAGCTTACGGGGACCGAACACTGAAGCTTTCTTT.

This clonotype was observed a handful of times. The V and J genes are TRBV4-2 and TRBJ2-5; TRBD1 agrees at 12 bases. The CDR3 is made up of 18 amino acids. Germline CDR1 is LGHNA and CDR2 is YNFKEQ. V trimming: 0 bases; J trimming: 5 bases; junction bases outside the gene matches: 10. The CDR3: CASSQELRPGQGAETQYF. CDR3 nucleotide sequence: TGTGCCAGCAGCCAAGAACTCCGGCCGGGACAGGGGGCGGAGACCCAGTACTTC.

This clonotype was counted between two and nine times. CDR3 amino acids: CASSSSQGAGETQYF. For the CDR3, the DNA is TGCGCCAGCAGCTCCTCACAGGGGGCCGGGGAGACCCAGTACTTC. This chain uses TRBV5-1 with TRBJ2-5; TRBD1 aligns across 9 bases. This CDR3 comprises 15 residues. CDR1 and CDR2 from the germline V gene are SGHRS and YFSETQ. Trimming cost V 3 bases and J 5 bases; bases outside gene matches: 8.

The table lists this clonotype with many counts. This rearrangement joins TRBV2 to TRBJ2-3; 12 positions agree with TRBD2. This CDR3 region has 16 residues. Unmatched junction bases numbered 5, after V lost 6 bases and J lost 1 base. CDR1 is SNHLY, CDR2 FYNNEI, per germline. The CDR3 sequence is CASSPGLAGRTDTQYF. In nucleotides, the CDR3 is TGTGCCAGCAGCCCGGGACTAGCGGGCCGCACAGATACGCAGTATTTT.

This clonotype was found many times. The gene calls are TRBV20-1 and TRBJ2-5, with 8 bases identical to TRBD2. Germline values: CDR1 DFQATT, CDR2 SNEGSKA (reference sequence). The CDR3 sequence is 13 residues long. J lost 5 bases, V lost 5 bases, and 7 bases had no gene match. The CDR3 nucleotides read TGCAGTGCTCGGGGGGGAACTGGGGAGACCCAGTACTTC. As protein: CSARGGTGETQYF.

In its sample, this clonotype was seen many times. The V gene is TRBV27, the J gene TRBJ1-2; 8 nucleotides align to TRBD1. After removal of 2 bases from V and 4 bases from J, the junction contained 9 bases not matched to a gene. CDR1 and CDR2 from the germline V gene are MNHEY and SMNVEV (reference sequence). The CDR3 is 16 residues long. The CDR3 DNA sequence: TGTGCCAGCAGTTTAGCCGCGGACAGGGCTTTCTATGGCTACACCTTC. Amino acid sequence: CASSLAADRAFYGYTF.

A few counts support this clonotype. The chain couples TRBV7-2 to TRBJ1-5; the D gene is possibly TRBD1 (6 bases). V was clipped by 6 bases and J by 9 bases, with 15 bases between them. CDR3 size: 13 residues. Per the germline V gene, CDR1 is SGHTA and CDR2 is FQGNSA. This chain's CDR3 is CASSPQGGRPQHF. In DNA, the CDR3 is TGTGCCAGCAGTCCACAGGGAGGTCGGCCCCAGCATTTT.

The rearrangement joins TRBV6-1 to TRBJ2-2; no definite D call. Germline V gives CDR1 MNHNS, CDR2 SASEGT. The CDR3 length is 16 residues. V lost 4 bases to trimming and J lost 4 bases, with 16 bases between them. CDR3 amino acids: CASSARHRTGTGELFF. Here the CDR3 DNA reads TGTGCCAGCAGTGCCCGACACCGGACGGGCACCGGGGAGCTGTTTTTT.

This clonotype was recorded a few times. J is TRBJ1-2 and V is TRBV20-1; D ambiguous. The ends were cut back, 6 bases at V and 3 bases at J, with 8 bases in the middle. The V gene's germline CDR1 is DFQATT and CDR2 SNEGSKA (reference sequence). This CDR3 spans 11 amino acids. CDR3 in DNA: TGCAGTGCAGGGAGGGACTATGGCTACACCTTC. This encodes CSAGRDYGYTF.

The CDR3 DNA is TGTGCCAGTAGTACCCATTACTCGACAGGGCGCAATTCACCCCTCCACTTT. It codes for CASSTHYSTGRNSPLHF. This chain joins TRBV19 and TRBJ1-6; 7 nucleotides match TRBD1. Trimming took 4 bases from V and 7 from J; bases not matched to a gene: 13. Looked up from germline, CDR1 is LNHDA and CDR2 is SQIVND (reference sequence). The CDR3 totals 17 residues.